This TCR beta chain was identified during a study of beta chain features in type 1 diabetes. This CDR3 is 15 amino acids long. The germline CDR1 and CDR2 sequences are ENHRY and SYGVKD. V was cut by 10 bases and J by 1 base, with 19 bases left in between. This clone has only a few counts. As yet, its antigen is unknown. Points from the study as a whole: Sequencing from cDNA could over-represent high-TCR-expressing cells.

One heparinised draw of blood, averaging around 100 mL, came from each donor. Stem cell-like memory, regulatory, central memory and naive CD4+ cells were sorted via CD45RO/CCR7/CD25/CD127/CD95/CD27. All of the isolated RNA was reverse transcribed, so expressed TCRB transcripts were sequenced. About 3.6 million reads were obtained on average from naive, central memory and regulatory T cell samples. Sequencing was performed with immunoSEQ multiplex PCR; in TCRdb, only in-frame clones are kept and a portion is missing. The table shows about 900,000 clones, with under 20% occurring only once. The chain combines TRBV10-3 with TRBJ2-5; D is undetermined. Sample: naive CD4+ T cells from blood. The sequence was obtained from a woman aged 18-29 years in good health. This chain's CDR3 is CATQNRGQVQETQYF. The CDR3 DNA sequence: TGTGCCACCCAGAATAGAGGTCAGGTCCAAGAGACCCAGTACTTC.